Shown below are 16 T cell receptor beta chains from a single sample sequenced in a study of cytomegalovirus exposure and HLA in healthy donors. Primers for the PCR totalled 60 Vbeta and 13 Jbeta. Some clones are missing from TCRdb's copy, which holds only in-frame ones; the method was immunoSEQ multiplex PCR. The sample carries tens of thousands of clones, around 82% recorded once. The sample was PBMCs. Every receptor here comes from a male donor in good health and CMV-seronegative.

The chain combines TRBV11-2 with TRBJ2-3; D remains ambiguous. The CDR3 loop spans 15 amino acids. The germline V gene encodes CDR1 SGHAT and CDR2 FQNNGV. Deletions cut 2 bases from V and 3 bases from J, with 12 bases between. The CDR3, as DNA: TGTGCCAGCAGCTTATGGCCATCGGGTACAGATACGCAGTATTTT. Protein sequence: CASSLWPSGTDTQYF.

This sequence joins TRBV30 and TRBJ2-7, with TRBD1 identical over 9 bases. The CDR3 runs 14 residues. V dropped 4 bases and J dropped 1; count of bases not matched to a gene: 5. Germline lookup yields CDR1 GTSNPN and CDR2 SVGIG (reference sequence). The CDR3 coding sequence is TGTGCCTGGACCCGGGACAGGGTATCCTACGAGCAGTACTTC. This translates into CAWTRDRVSYEQYF.

This clone was counted a single time. The rearrangement links TRBV7-9 to TRBJ2-1; perhaps TRBD2 as D (5 bases). The CDR3 contains 14 residues. The V gene lost 1 base and the J gene lost 8 bases, with 12 bases spanning the gap. The germline V gene encodes CDR1 SEHNR and CDR2 FQNEAQ (reference sequence). The CDR3 DNA is TGTGCCAGCAGCTTAGAAGATAGGCGGGATGAGCAGTTCTTC. It yields the protein CASSLEDRRDEQFF.

In its sample, this clone was seen once. The V gene is TRBV5-1, the J gene TRBJ2-7, with D tentatively TRBD1 (5 bases). From germline, CDR1 is SGHRS and CDR2 YFSETQ. V was cut by 6 bases and J by 2 bases, with 15 bases left in between. The CDR3 loop spans 14 amino acids. CDR3 amino acids: CASKRTQGTYEQYF. CDR3 in DNA: TGCGCCAGCAAACGAACGCAGGGCACCTACGAGCAGTACTTC.

This clone turned up a few times. CDR3 nucleotides: TGCGCCAGCAGCCCCCTGGCTAGCGGGGCCACAGATACGCAGTATTTT. Amino acids: CASSPLASGATDTQYF. The chain uses TRBV4-1 and TRBJ2-3; 9 bases align to TRBD2. This CDR3 comprises 16 residues. The germline gives CDR1 MGHRA, CDR2 YSYEKL. V lost 4 bases to trimming and J lost 2 bases; unmatched junction nucleotides: 7.

The rearrangement links TRBV4-3 to TRBJ2-7, with TRBD1 as a possible D gene (6 bases). This CDR3 has 15 residues. V was pared by 0 bases and J by 6 bases, with 15 bases between. Germline V CDR1 and CDR2: LGHNA, YSLEER. The DNA for the CDR3 is TGCGCCAGCAGCCAAGATCTGGACAGTTTCTTCGAGCAGTACTTC. Protein product: CASSQDLDSFFEQYF.

This chain uses TRBV5-8 with TRBJ2-2; 9 bases match TRBD1. Trimming took 5 bases from V and 1 from J; bases not matched to a gene: 6. CDR3 length: 16 residues. Germline V gives CDR1 SGHTS, CDR2 YDEGEE. CDR3 sequence reads: CASRRGTGRNTGELFF. DNA of the CDR3: TGTGCCAGCAGGCGGGGGACAGGGAGGAACACCGGGGAGCTGTTTTTT.

The CDR3: CASSAGDLGQGEGDTQYF. CDR3 nucleotides: TGTGCCAGCAGCGCGGGAGACCTGGGACAGGGGGAAGGGGATACGCAGTATTTT. The rearrangement links TRBV9 to TRBJ2-3, with 11 bases identical to TRBD1. The CDR3 runs to 18 residues. Trimming took 3 bases from V and 6 from J; bases not matched to a gene: 15. Germline V gives CDR1 SGDLS, CDR2 YYNGEE. The full variable domain, rest sourced from reference TRBV9 and TRBJ2-3, is DSGVTQTPKHLITATGQRVTLRCSPRSGDLSVYWYQQSLDQGLQFLIQYYNGEERAKGNILERFSAQQFPDLHSELNLSSLELGDSALYFCASSAGDLGQGEGDTQYFGPGTRLTVL.

J is TRBJ1-1 and V is TRBV10-3; no clear D. The CDR3 length is 11 residues. Germline V gene data show CDR1 as ENHRY and CDR2 as SYGVKD. V lost 2 bases and J lost 10, with 8 bases in between. The CDR3 DNA sequence: TGTGCCATCAGTGAGGGGAGCGGAGCTTTCTTT. Amino acid sequence: CAISEGSGAFF.

The gene calls are TRBV29-1 and TRBJ2-1, with a possible D match to TRBD1 (6 bases). The V end was cut by 4 bases, the J end by 2 bases, with 18 bases between. Germline V CDR1 and CDR2: SQVTM, ANQGSEA. The CDR3 is 16 amino acids. CDR3 region: CSVGPLEGDTYNEQFF. For the CDR3, the DNA is TGCAGCGTTGGGCCCTTAGAGGGGGACACCTACAATGAGCAGTTCTTC.

The sample holds one count of this clone. The J gene is TRBJ2-1, the V gene TRBV7-3; D perhaps matches TRBD2 (6 bases). CDR1 is SGHTA, CDR2 FQGTGA, per germline. V was cut by 3 bases and J by 9 bases, with 15 bases left in between. The CDR3 contains 14 residues. CDR3 sequence reads: CASSLRNGGGEQFF. CDR3 in DNA: TGTGCCAGCAGCTTGAGAAACGGGGGAGGTGAGCAGTTCTTC.

The rearrangement links TRBV6-1 to TRBJ1-6; 9 bases fit TRBD1. This CDR3 contains 18 residues. Germline V lookup: CDR1 MNHNS, CDR2 SASEGT. J was trimmed by 7 bases and V by 4 bases; bases with no gene match: 14. The CDR3 bases are TGTGCCAGCAGTGTTGCGGGACAGGGTATGGGGGTGAATTCACCCCTCCACTTT. Its protein product is CASSVAGQGMGVNSPLHF.

V gene TRBV30 combines with J gene TRBJ1-2, with a weak D call TRBD1 (6 bases). The ends were cut back, 1 base at V and 2 bases at J, with 20 bases in the middle. Germline CDR1 GTSNPN, CDR2 SVGIG (reference sequence). The CDR3 is made up of 17 amino acids. DNA for the CDR3: TGTGCCTGGAGTGCCGGCAGGGGCCTGATAGGGAACTATGGCTACACCTTC. Translating it yields CAWSAGRGLIGNYGYTF.

This clone was seen just once. The chain's CDR3 is CSVKAQGNYGYTF. The CDR3 DNA follows: TGCAGCGTTAAGGCGCAGGGGAACTATGGCTACACCTTC. V is TRBV29-1 and J is TRBJ1-2, with D possibly TRBD1 on 6 matching bases. This CDR3 comprises 13 residues. CDR1 and CDR2 from the germline V gene are SQVTM and ANQGSEA. Trimming cost V 5 bases and J 2 bases, with 12 bases left between them.

The chain couples TRBV2 to TRBJ1-1; 9 bases fit TRBD1. Trimming at V came to 9 bases and at J to 7 bases, leaving 15 bases not matched to a gene. Germline V gives CDR1 SNHLY, CDR2 FYNNEI. CDR3 size: 15 residues. CDR3 bases: TGTGCCAGTAAAACTGACAGGGGGGGTTCAGATGAAGCTTTCTTT. It translates to CASKTDRGGSDEAFF.

The chain links TRBV9 to TRBJ2-3; D remains unclear. The length of the CDR3 is 12 residues. CDR1 SGDLS and CDR2 YYNGEE come from the germline V gene. V was pared by 0 bases and J by 3 bases, with 2 bases between. CDR3 coding DNA: TGTGCCAGCAGCGTAGCGACAGATACGCAGTATTTT. As protein: CASSVATDTQYF.